These T cell receptor beta chains were read from a single sample in a study of blood T cell repertoires in COVID-19. Only in-frame clones appear in the TCRdb table, and some are missing; sequencing was by immunoSEQ multiplex PCR. The sample yields around 220,000 clones, roughly 88% seen once. Sequencing was performed on peripheral blood. The receptors come from a woman between 40 and 55 years old who had recovered from COVID-19. Each CDR3 is given with its conserved first and last residue. The D gene is left open where the match is weak. Where a row states a size, it is once, few, many or the class of an expanded clone; other rows omit it.

D: TRBD1; J: TRBJ1-5; size: -; V: TRBV16; DNA: TGTGCCAGCAGCCAAAGGACAGGGGATCAGCCCCAGCATTTT; CDR3: CASSQRTGDQPQHF
D: TRBD1; J: TRBJ1-1; size: -; V: TRBV11-2; DNA: TGTGCCAGCAGCTTAGAGGGACAGGGGATGAACACTGAAGCTTTCTTT; CDR3: CASSLEGQGMNTEAFF
D: TRBD2; J: TRBJ2-1; size: -; V: TRBV11-2; DNA: TGTGCCAGCAGCTTAGTGGCTAGCGGGGCCCGCTACAATGAGCAGTTCTTC; CDR3: CASSLVASGARYNEQFF
D: -; J: TRBJ1-1; size: -; V: TRBV5-3; DNA: TGTGCCAGAAGCTTGGTATCACAGGGTGGGAACACTGAAGCTTTCTTT; CDR3: CARSLVSQGGNTEAFF
D: TRBD2; J: TRBJ2-7; size: -; V: TRBV5-1; DNA: TGCGCCAGTAGCGGGGCCTCAACCACCTACGAGCAGTACTTC; CDR3: CASSGASTTYEQYF
D: TRBD1; J: TRBJ2-3; size: -; V: TRBV11-2; DNA: TGTGCCAGCAGCTTGACAGGGAGTAGAACAGATACGCAGTATTTT; CDR3: CASSLTGSRTDTQYF
D: TRBD1; J: TRBJ2-1; size: -; V: TRBV7-3; DNA: TGTGCCAGCAGCTTAAACGAAGCGGGACAGGGGACCTACAATGAGCAGTTCTTC; CDR3: CASSLNEAGQGTYNEQFF
D: TRBD1; J: TRBJ1-2; size: -; V: TRBV19; DNA: TGTGCCAGTAGTATCCTTCCTACAGGGGGCAATGGCTACACCTTC; CDR3: CASSILPTGGNGYTF
D: TRBD2; J: TRBJ2-5; size: once; V: TRBV28; DNA: TGTGCCAGTATAGTGGCGGGGGGGCCCTCCGAGACCCAGTACTTC; CDR3: CASIVAGGPSETQYF
D: TRBD1; J: TRBJ2-1; size: -; V: TRBV6-2/TRBV6-3; DNA: TGTGCCAGTAGCCGGGACAGGGGGAGTTACTCCCCCAATGAGCAGTTCTTC; CDR3: CASSRDRGSYSPNEQFF
D: TRBD1; J: TRBJ2-7; size: -; V: TRBV6-1; DNA: TGTGCCAGCAGTGAAACAGGGGGCGGGTACGAGCAGTACTTC; CDR3: CASSETGGGYEQYF
D: TRBD1; J: TRBJ2-7; size: few; V: TRBV28; DNA: TGTGCCAGCAGTCCCGCGGACAGGAGCTCCTACGAGCAGTACTTC; CDR3: CASSPADRSSYEQYF
D: TRBD1; J: TRBJ1-2; size: -; V: TRBV30; DNA: TGTGCCTGGGAGGGGGCGAGAGGCTACACCTTC; CDR3: CAWEGARGYTF
D: TRBD2; J: TRBJ2-1; size: -; V: TRBV4-2; DNA: TGTGCCAGCAGCCAAGGACTAGCGGGAGTGAGCAATGAGCAGTTCTTC; CDR3: CASSQGLAGVSNEQFF
D: TRBD1; J: TRBJ1-1; size: few; V: TRBV9; DNA: TGTGCCAGCAGCGGGGACAGTTACACTGAAGCTTTCTTT; CDR3: CASSGDSYTEAFF
D: TRBD1; J: TRBJ2-7; size: once; V: TRBV6-6; DNA: TGTGCCAGCACCAAAAGGAGGGACAGGGGGGACGAGCAGTACTTC; CDR3: CASTKRRDRGDEQYF
D: -; J: TRBJ2-3; size: -; V: TRBV7-2; DNA: TGTGCCAGCAGCTCGGGCAGCTCAAGGATGGGGCGCACAGATACGCAGTATTTT; CDR3: CASSSGSSRMGRTDTQYF
D: -; J: TRBJ1-1; size: few; V: TRBV12-3/TRBV12-4; DNA: TGTGCCAGCAGTCTCACCAGGGCCTCTGAAGCTTTCTTT; CDR3: CASSLTRASEAFF
D: -; J: TRBJ1-1; size: -; V: TRBV19; DNA: TGTGCCAGTAGTAGGGAGGGGAGCTTGAACACTGAAGCTTTCTTT; CDR3: CASSREGSLNTEAFF
D: TRBD1; J: TRBJ1-4; size: -; V: TRBV5-1; DNA: TGCGCCAGCAGACAGGGGGTAGACGAAAAACTGTTTTTT; CDR3: CASRQGVDEKLFF
D: TRBD2; J: TRBJ2-1; size: -; V: TRBV7-6; DNA: TGTGCCAGCAGCTCCTCCGGCGGGGGGGCCGGCCATGAGCAGTTCTTC; CDR3: CASSSSGGGAGHEQFF
D: -; J: TRBJ2-5; size: -; V: TRBV3-1/TRBV3-2; DNA: TGTGCCAGCAGCCAACACTCCCCCGGGGTACAGTTACAAGAGACCCAGTACTTC; CDR3: CASSQHSPGVQLQETQYF
D: -; J: TRBJ1-2; size: -; V: TRBV24-1; DNA: TGTGCCACTAGTGCCACAGCTAACTATGGCTACACCTTC; CDR3: CATSATANYGYTF
D: -; J: TRBJ1-6; size: -; V: TRBV5-6; DNA: TGTGCCAGCAGCTTGATGCAGGGTACCTATAATTCACCCCTCCACTTT; CDR3: CASSLMQGTYNSPLHF
D: TRBD1; J: TRBJ2-7; size: -; V: TRBV27; DNA: TGTGCCAGCAGTCCACGGAGAACAGGGGCTCCCCAGATATTC; CDR3: CASSPRRTGAPQIF
D: -; J: TRBJ1-5; size: -; V: TRBV28; DNA: TGTGCCAGCAGGTCAGGGATATTTCAGCCCCAGCATTTT; CDR3: CASRSGIFQPQHF
D: TRBD1; J: TRBJ2-7; size: -; V: TRBV27; DNA: TGTGCCGTTCGTCCCGGGACAGGGAACCACGAGCAGTACTTC; CDR3: CAVRPGTGNHEQYF
D: -; J: TRBJ1-2; size: -; V: TRBV5-8; DNA: TGTGCCAGCAGCTTGGCGGGGTCGGCCCTTTATGGCTACACCTTC; CDR3: CASSLAGSALYGYTF
D: -; J: TRBJ2-2; size: -; V: TRBV11-2; DNA: TGTGCCAGCAGCTTAGTATTCCGGTCCCTCGGCGGGGAGCTGTTTTTT; CDR3: CASSLVFRSLGGELFF
D: TRBD1; J: TRBJ2-1; size: -; V: TRBV5-1; DNA: TGCGCCAGCAGCCGCGAAGCAACAGGGGGCAAAAATGAGCAGTTCTTC; CDR3: CASSREATGGKNEQFF
D: -; J: TRBJ1-2; size: -; V: TRBV19; DNA: TGTGCCAGTAGTATAGATTCCGGGGGAAACAACTATGGCTACACCTTC; CDR3: CASSIDSGGNNYGYTF
D: -; J: TRBJ2-2; size: once; V: TRBV12-3/TRBV12-4; DNA: TGTGCCAGCGGTAGAGCGAGAAGTGAGAAGCTGTTTTTT; CDR3: CASGRARSEKLFF
D: TRBD2; J: TRBJ2-1; size: -; V: TRBV3-1/TRBV3-2; DNA: TGTGCCAGCAGCAAGTCGGCTAGCGGGAGGGGTGGTGAGCAGTTCTTC; CDR3: CASSKSASGRGGEQFF
D: TRBD2; J: TRBJ2-7; size: -; V: TRBV19; DNA: TGTGCCAGTAGTACCCAGATGGGACTACTGGGGGAGCAGTACTTC; CDR3: CASSTQMGLLGEQYF
D: -; J: TRBJ2-6; size: -; V: TRBV24-1; DNA: TGTGCCACCAGTGATGCCGTGAGGGCTGGGGCCAACGTCCTGACTTTC; CDR3: CATSDAVRAGANVLTF
D: TRBD2; J: TRBJ2-1; size: -; V: TRBV15; DNA: TGTGCCACCAGCAGTTTCTTAGCGGGGACCCGGTTCTTC; CDR3: CATSSFLAGTRFF
D: TRBD1; J: TRBJ2-1; size: -; V: TRBV7-2; DNA: TGTGCCAGCAGCCAGGACAGGGGCTACAATGAGCAGTTCTTC; CDR3: CASSQDRGYNEQFF
D: -; J: TRBJ2-7; size: -; V: TRBV5-1; DNA: TGCGCCAGCAGGGATGGAGGTACCTACGAGCAGTACTTC; CDR3: CASRDGGTYEQYF
D: TRBD1; J: TRBJ2-2; size: -; V: TRBV18; DNA: TGTGCCAGCTCACCCTGGACAGGGGTCGACACCGGGGAGCTGTTTTTT; CDR3: CASSPWTGVDTGELFF
D: TRBD1; J: TRBJ1-5; size: -; V: TRBV19; DNA: TGTGCCAGTAGGGGGGACAGCTACCTTCTGAGCAATCAGCCCCAGCATTTT; CDR3: CASRGDSYLLSNQPQHF
D: -; J: TRBJ2-2; size: -; V: TRBV18; DNA: TGTGCCAGCTCACCACAAGTTTCAGGGGTGAACACCGGGGAGCTGTTTTTT; CDR3: CASSPQVSGVNTGELFF
D: -; J: TRBJ2-7; size: -; V: TRBV13; DNA: TGTGCCAGCAGCTCTAGGGGTAGCCGCTCCTACGAGCAGTACTTC; CDR3: CASSSRGSRSYEQYF
D: TRBD1; J: TRBJ2-5; size: -; V: TRBV4-1; DNA: TGCGCCAGCAGCCAAGGCCTAGGGGGCAGCGAGACCCAGTACTTC; CDR3: CASSQGLGGSETQYF
D: -; J: TRBJ2-3; size: -; V: TRBV29-1; DNA: TGCAGCGTTTTAGGGGGGGTAGATACGCAGTATTTT; CDR3: CSVLGGVDTQYF
D: -; J: TRBJ1-2; size: once; V: TRBV24-1; DNA: TGTGCCACCAGTGCGACTTGGGACTATGGCTACACCTTC; CDR3: CATSATWDYGYTF
D: TRBD1; J: TRBJ2-7; size: -; V: TRBV11-3; DNA: TGTGCCAGCAGCTCCCTCCTCACAGGGGGGAACGAGCAGTACTTC; CDR3: CASSSLLTGGNEQYF
D: TRBD1; J: TRBJ1-3; size: -; V: TRBV5-1; DNA: TGCGCCAGCAGCTTGGGCTCGGGACAGAGCTCTGGAAACACCATATATTTT; CDR3: CASSLGSGQSSGNTIYF